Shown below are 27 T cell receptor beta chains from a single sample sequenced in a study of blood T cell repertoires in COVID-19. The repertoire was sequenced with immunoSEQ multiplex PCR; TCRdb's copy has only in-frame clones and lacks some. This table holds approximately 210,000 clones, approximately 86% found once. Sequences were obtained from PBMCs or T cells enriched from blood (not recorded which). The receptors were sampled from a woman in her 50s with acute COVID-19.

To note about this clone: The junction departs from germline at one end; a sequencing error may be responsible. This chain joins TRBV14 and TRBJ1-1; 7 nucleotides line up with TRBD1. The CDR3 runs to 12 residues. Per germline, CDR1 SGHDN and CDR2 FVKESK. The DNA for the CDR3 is TGTGCCAGCAGCCAAATCCAGTTCGGACAGGACTTT. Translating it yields CASSQIQFGQDF. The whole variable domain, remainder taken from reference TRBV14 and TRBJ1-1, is EAGVTQFPSHSVIEKGQTVTLRCDPISGHDNLYWYRRVMGKEIKFLLHFVKESKQDESGMPNNRFLAERTGGTYSTLKVQPAELEDSGVYFCASSQIQFGQDFGQGTRLTVV.

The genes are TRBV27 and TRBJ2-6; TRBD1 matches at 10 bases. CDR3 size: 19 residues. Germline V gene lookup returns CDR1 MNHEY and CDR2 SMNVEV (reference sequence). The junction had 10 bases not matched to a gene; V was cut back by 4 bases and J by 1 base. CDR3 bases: TGTGCCAGCAGTTCTCCGACAGGGGGCCCCAAGTCTGGGGCCAACGTCCTGACTTTC. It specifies CASSSPTGGPKSGANVLTF. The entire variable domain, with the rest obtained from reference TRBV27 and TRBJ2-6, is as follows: EAQVTQNPRYLITVTGKKLTVTCSQNMNHEYMSWYRQDPGLGLRQIYYSMNVEVTDKGDVPEGYKVSRKEKRNFPLILESPSPNQTSLYFCASSSPTGGPKSGANVLTFGAGSRLTVL.

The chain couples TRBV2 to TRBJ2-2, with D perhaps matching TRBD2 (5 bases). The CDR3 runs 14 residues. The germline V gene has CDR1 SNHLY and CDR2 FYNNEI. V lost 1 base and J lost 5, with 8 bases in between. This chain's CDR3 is CASSEGGGTGELFF. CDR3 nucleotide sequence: TGTGCCAGCAGTGAAGGTGGAGGAACCGGGGAGCTGTTTTTT.

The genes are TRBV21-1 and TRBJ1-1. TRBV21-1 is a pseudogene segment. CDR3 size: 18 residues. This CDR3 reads CASSKEGKIRGGNTEAFF. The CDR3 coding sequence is TGTGCCAGCAGCAAAGAAGGGAAGATTCGGGGTGGGAACACTGAAGCTTTCTTT.

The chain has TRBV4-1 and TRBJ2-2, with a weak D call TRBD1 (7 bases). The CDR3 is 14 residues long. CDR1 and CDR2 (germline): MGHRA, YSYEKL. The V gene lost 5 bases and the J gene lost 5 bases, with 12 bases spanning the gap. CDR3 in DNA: TGCGCCAGCAGCGCGGGACAGCCTACCGGGGAGCTGTTTTTT. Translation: CASSAGQPTGELFF.

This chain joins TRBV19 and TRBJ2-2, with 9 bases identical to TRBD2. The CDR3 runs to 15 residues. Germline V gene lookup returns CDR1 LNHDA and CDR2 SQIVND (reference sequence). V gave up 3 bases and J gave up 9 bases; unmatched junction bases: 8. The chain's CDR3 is CASSILAGERRELFF. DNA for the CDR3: TGTGCCAGTAGTATTTTAGCGGGAGAGAGGAGGGAGCTGTTTTTT.

The CDR3 DNA is TGCGCCAGCAGCTTCGTGCCTGGAGGAGGTGAGCAGTACTTC. It is translated as CASSFVPGGGEQYF. The V and J genes are TRBV5-1 and TRBJ2-7, with D maybe TRBD2 (5 bases). Trimming took 2 bases from V and 7 from J, leaving 16 bases between them. Germline CDR1 is SGHRS and CDR2 is YFSETQ. The CDR3 totals 14 residues.

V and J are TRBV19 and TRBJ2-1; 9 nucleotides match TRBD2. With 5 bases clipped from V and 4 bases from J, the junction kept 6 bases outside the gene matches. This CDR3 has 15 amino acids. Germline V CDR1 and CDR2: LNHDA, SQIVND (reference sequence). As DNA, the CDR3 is TGTGCCAGTAGTCAGATAGCGGGAGTATACAATGAGCAGTTCTTC. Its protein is CASSQIAGVYNEQFF.

The CDR3: CASSQVSGRPTNEKLFF. The CDR3 coding sequence is TGTGCCAGCAGCCAAGTGTCAGGCAGACCAACTAATGAAAAACTGTTTTTT. The chain carries TRBV4-2 and TRBJ1-4; D not resolved. The CDR3 runs to 17 residues. Germline-derived CDR1 and CDR2 are LGHNA and YNFKEQ. Trimming left V 1 base short and J 0 bases short, with 12 bases between.

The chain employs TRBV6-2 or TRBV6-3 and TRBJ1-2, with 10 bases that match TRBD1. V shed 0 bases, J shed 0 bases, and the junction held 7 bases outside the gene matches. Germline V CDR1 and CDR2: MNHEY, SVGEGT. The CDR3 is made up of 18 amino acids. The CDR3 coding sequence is TGTGCCAGCAGTTACTCGATGGGACAGGGGAAAGCTAACTATGGCTACACCTTC. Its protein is CASSYSMGQGKANYGYTF.

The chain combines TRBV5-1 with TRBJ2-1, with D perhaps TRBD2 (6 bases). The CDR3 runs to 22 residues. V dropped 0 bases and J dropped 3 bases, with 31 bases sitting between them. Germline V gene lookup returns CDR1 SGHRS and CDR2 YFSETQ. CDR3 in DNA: TGCGCCAGCAGCTTGGCGGGGGAAGGGGACTCTGGTTGGATGTTTGTCTACAATGAGCAGTTCTTC. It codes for CASSLAGEGDSGWMFVYNEQFF.

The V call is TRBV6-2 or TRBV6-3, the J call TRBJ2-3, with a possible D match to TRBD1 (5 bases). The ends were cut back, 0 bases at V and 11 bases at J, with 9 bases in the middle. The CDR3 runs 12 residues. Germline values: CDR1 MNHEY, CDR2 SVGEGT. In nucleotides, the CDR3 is TGTGCCAGCAGTTACTCAAGGGGCTTGCAGTATTTT. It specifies CASSYSRGLQYF.

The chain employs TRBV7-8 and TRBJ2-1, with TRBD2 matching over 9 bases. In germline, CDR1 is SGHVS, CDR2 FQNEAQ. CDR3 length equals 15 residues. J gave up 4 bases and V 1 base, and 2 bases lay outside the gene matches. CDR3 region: CASSLVTSGYNEQFF. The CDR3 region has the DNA TGTGCCAGCAGCTTAGTGACTAGCGGATACAATGAGCAGTTCTTC.

The CDR3 coding sequence is TGTGCCAGTAGTGTACGGGACAGCTCGGGTTCCCAGCATTTT. It yields the protein CASSVRDSSGSQHF. The chain is built from TRBV19 and TRBJ1-5; 7 bases match TRBD1. The CDR3 loop spans 14 amino acids. The J segment lost 11 bases and the V segment lost 5 bases, leaving 12 bases of the junction unmatched. In germline, CDR1 is LNHDA, CDR2 SQIVND (reference sequence).

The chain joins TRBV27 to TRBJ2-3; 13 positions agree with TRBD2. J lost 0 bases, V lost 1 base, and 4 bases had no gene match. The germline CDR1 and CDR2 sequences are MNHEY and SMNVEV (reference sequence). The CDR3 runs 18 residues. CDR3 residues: CASSLFGTSGASTDTQYF. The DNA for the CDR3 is TGTGCCAGCAGTTTATTCGGGACTAGCGGGGCTAGCACAGATACGCAGTATTTT.

The CDR3 loop reads CASSEYQGGNNSPLHF. The CDR3 coding sequence is TGTGCCAGCAGCGAATATCAGGGGGGTAATAATTCACCCCTCCACTTT. J is TRBJ1-6 and V is TRBV7-2; TRBD1 matches 7 bases. The CDR3 is made up of 16 amino acids. V dropped 5 bases and J dropped 5; count of bases not matched to a gene: 9. Germline V gene sequence: CDR1 SGHTA, CDR2 FQGNSA.

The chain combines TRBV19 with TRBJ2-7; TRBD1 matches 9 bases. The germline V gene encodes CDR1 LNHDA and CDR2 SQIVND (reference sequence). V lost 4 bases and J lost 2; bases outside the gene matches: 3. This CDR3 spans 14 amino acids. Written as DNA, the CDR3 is TGTGCCAGTAGTACCGGGACAGGGACCTACGAGCAGTACTTC. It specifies CASSTGTGTYEQYF.

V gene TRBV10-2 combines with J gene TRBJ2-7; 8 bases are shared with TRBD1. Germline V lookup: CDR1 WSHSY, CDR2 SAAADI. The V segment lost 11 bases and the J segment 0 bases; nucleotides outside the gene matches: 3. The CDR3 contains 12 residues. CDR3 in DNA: TGCGCCGGAGGACAGGGCTCCTACGAGCAGTACTTC. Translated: CAGGQGSYEQYF.

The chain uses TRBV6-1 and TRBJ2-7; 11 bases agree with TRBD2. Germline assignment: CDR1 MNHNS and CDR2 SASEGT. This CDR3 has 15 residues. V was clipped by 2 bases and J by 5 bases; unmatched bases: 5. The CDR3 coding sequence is TGTGCCAGCAGTGAAACTAGCGGGAGTTTCCACGAGCAGTACTTC. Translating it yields CASSETSGSFHEQYF.

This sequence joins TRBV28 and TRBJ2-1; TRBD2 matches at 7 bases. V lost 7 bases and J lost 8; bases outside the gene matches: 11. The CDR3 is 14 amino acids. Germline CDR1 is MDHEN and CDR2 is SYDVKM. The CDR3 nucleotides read TGTGCCAGCAAGGCTAGCGGTTCTCACTATGAGCAGTTCTTC. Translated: CASKASGSHYEQFF.

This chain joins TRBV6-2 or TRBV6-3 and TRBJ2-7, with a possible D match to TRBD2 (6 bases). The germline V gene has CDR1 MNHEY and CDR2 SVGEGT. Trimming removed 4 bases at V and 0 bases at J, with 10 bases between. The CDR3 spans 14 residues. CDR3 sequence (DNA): TGTGCCAGCAGTTGGGACTGGCGCTCCTACGAGCAGTACTTC. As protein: CASSWDWRSYEQYF.

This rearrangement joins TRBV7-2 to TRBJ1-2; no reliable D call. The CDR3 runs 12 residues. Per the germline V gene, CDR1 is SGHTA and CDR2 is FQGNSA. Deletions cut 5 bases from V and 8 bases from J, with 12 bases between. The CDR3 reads CASSPSRGGYTF. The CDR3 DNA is TGTGCCAGCAGCCCGTCCCGGGGAGGCTACACCTTC.

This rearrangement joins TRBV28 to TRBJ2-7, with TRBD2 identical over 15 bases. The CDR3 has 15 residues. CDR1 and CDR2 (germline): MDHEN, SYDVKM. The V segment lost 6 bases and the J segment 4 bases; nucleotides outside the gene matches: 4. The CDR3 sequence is CASRPGLAGGYEQYF. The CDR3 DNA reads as TGTGCCAGCAGACCGGGACTAGCGGGAGGTTACGAGCAGTACTTC.

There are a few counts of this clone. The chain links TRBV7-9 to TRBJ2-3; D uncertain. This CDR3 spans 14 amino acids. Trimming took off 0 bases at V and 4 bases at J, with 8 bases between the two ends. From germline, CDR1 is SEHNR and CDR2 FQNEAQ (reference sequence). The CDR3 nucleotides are TGTGCCAGCAGCTTAGCCTACGCCCCAGATACGCAGTATTTT. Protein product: CASSLAYAPDTQYF.

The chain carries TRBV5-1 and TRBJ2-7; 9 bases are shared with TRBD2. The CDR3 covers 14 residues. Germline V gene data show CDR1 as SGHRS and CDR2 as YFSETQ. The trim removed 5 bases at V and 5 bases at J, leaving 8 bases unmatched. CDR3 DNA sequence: TGCGCCAGCAGGAGAAGCGGGAGGAACGACGAGCAGTACTTC. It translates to CASRRSGRNDEQYF.

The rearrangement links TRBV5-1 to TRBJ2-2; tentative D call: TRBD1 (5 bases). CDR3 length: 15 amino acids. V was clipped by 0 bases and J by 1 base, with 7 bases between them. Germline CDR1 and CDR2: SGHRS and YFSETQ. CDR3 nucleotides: TGCGCCAGCAGCTTGGCCCAGGGGAACACCGGGGAGCTGTTTTTT. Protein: CASSLAQGNTGELFF.

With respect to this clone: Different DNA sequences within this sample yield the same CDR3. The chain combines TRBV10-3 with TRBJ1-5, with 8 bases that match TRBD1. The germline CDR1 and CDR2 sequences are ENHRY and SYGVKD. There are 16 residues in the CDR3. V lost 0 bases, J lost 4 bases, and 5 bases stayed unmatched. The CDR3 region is CAISESGTGRNQPQHF. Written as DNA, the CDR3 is TGTGCCATCAGTGAGTCCGGGACAGGTCGGAATCAGCCCCAGCATTTT.